This entry concerns a single TCR beta chain. The sample originates from a study of blood T cell repertoires in COVID-19. Overall study context: Italy, Spain and the United States were the sources of the convalescent and acute COVID-19 samples. From T cells, B-cell-depleted T cells, or PBMCs came the material, which was cDNA or gDNA.

Per the original methods: Nucleated cell number was recorded as an estimate derived from reference gene primer amplification. Clones were sequenced by immunoSEQ multiplex PCR, and TCRdb holds only the in-frame ones, with some missing. V, J and clone size are taken as reported in that table, and D and trimming were inferred from the DNA itself. Of roughly 100,000 clones listed, 89% are singletons. The specimen sequenced was peripheral blood. This TCR was recovered from a woman aged 80 or older with active COVID-19.

CDR3 in DNA: TGTGCCAGCTCACGGCTAGCGGGAGTCCCCATCACAGATACGCAGTATTTT. This sequence encodes CASSRLAGVPITDTQYF. V and J are TRBV18 and TRBJ2-3; 10 bases are shared with TRBD2. CDR3 length: 17 residues. V shed 4 bases, J shed 2 bases, and the junction held 9 bases outside the gene matches. Germline CDR1 and CDR2: KGHSH and LQKENI.